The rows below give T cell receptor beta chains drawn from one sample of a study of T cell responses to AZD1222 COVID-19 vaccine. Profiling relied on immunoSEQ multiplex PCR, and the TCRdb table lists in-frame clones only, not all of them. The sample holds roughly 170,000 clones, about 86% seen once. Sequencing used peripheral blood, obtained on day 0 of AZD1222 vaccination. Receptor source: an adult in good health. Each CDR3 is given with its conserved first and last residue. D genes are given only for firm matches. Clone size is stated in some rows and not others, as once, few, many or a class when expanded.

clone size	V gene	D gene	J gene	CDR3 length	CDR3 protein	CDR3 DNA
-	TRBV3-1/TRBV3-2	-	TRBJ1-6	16	CASSQHLGRGNSPLHF	TGTGCCAGCAGCCAACATCTTGGACGGGGAAATTCACCCCTCCACTTT
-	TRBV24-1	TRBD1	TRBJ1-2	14	CATSDRGGADGYTF	TGTGCCACCAGTGACCGAGGGGGCGCAGATGGCTACACCTTC
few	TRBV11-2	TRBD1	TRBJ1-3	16	CASSSRLDRVGNTIYF	TGTGCCAGCAGCTCGAGACTGGACAGGGTGGGAAACACCATATATTTT
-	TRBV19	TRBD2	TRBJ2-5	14	CASKGTSGKETQYF	TGTGCCAGCAAGGGGACTAGCGGAAAAGAGACCCAGTACTTC
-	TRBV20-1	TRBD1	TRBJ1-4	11	CSASPGQGLFF	TGCAGTGCTAGTCCGGGACAGGGGTTGTTTTTT
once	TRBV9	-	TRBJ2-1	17	CASSVAMEVVPYNEQFF	TGTGCCAGCAGCGTAGCGATGGAAGTGGTCCCCTACAATGAGCAGTTCTTC
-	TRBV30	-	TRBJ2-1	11	CAWKLGNEQFF	TGTGCCTGGAAATTAGGCAATGAGCAGTTCTTC
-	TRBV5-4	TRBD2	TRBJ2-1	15	CASSSGLPAYNEQFF	TGTGCCAGCAGCTCGGGACTACCCGCCTACAATGAGCAGTTCTTC
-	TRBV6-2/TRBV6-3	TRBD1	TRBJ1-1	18	CASSTSRLGGTGWTEAFF	TGTGCCAGCAGTACTTCCCGACTTGGGGGGACAGGGTGGACTGAAGCTTTCTTT
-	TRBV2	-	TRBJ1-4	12	CAGVESHEKLFF	TGTGCCGGCGTTGAGAGTCATGAAAAACTGTTTTTT
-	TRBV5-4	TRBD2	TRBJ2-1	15	CASSLRLADYNEQFF	TGTGCCAGCAGCTTGCGGCTAGCGGACTACAATGAGCAGTTCTTC
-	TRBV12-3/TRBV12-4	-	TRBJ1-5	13	CASSPAVIQPQHF	TGTGCCAGCAGCCCCGCCGTCATTCAGCCCCAGCATTTT
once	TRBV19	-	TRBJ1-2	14	CASSITGREYGYTF	TGTGCCAGTAGTATAACGGGCAGGGAATATGGCTACACCTTC
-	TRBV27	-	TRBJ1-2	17	CASSLSGRQGFNYGYTF	TGTGCCAGCAGTTTATCGGGGCGGCAGGGGTTTAACTATGGCTACACCTTC
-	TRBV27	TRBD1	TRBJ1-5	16	CASSPWEGAGNQPQHF	TGTGCCAGCAGCCCATGGGAGGGGGCTGGCAATCAGCCCCAGCATTTT
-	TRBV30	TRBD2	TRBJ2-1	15	CAWSRGLAGWNEQFF	TGTGCCTGGAGTAGGGGACTAGCCGGATGGAATGAGCAGTTCTTC
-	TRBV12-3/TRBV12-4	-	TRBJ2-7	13	CASSPRSGYEQYF	TGTGCCAGCAGTCCAAGGAGCGGCTACGAGCAGTACTTC
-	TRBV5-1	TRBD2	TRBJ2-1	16	CASSLASSGAYNEQFF	TGCGCCAGCAGCTTGGCGTCTAGCGGGGCTTACAATGAGCAGTTCTTC
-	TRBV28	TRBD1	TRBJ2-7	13	CASRRQGAYEQYF	TGTGCCAGCAGACGACAGGGGGCCTACGAGCAGTACTTC
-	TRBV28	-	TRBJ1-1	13	CASSFRQDTEAFF	TGTGCCAGCAGTTTTAGACAGGACACTGAAGCTTTCTTT
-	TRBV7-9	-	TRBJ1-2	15	CASSYPGREWAGYTF	TGTGCCAGCAGCTACCCAGGTCGCGAGTGGGCTGGCTACACCTTC
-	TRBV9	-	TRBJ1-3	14	CASSLGGGGNTIYF	TGTGCCAGCTCCTTGGGGGGAGGTGGAAACACCATATATTTT
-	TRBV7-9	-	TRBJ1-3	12	CASSLGSTYIYF	TGTGCCAGCAGCTTGGGTTCGACCTACATATATTTT
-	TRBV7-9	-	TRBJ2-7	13	CASSLGGIYEQYF	TGTGCCAGCAGCTTAGGAGGGATCTACGAGCAGTACTTC
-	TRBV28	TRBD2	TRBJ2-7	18	CASSLGYGLAGDSYEQYF	TGTGCCAGCAGTTTGGGCTATGGACTAGCGGGAGACTCCTACGAGCAGTACTTC
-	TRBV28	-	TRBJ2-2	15	CASSPQTTIAGELFF	TGTGCCAGCAGCCCGCAGACAACGATCGCCGGGGAGCTGTTTTTT
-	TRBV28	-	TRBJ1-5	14	CASSFGTGNQPQHF	TGTGCCAGCAGTTTTGGGACCGGTAATCAGCCCCAGCATTTT
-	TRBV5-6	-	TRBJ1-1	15	CASSLEQVLNTEAFF	TGTGCCAGCAGCTTGGAACAGGTATTGAACACTGAAGCTTTCTTT
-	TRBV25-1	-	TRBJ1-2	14	CASSEPGLNGGYTF	TGTGCCAGCAGTGAACCCGGGTTGAACGGCGGCTACACCTTC
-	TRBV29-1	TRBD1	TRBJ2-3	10	CSVGQGTQYF	TGCAGCGTGGGACAGGGAACGCAGTATTTT
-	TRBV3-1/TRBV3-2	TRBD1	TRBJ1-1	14	CASSLGQGGTEAFF	TGTGCCAGCAGCCTTGGGCAGGGGGGCACTGAAGCTTTCTTT
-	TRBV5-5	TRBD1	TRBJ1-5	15	CASSFSGTGDQPQHF	TGTGCCAGCAGCTTCTCCGGGACAGGCGATCAGCCCCAGCATTTT
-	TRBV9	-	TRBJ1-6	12	CASSATASPLHF	TGTGCCAGCAGCGCGACAGCCTCACCCCTCCACTTT
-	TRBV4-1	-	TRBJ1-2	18	CASSQGVSGQILTGGYTF	TGCGCCAGCAGCCAAGGCGTTTCGGGACAAATTCTAACTGGTGGCTACACCTTC
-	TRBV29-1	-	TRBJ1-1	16	CSVYPVPGHHFDVAFF	TGCAGCGTTTACCCTGTCCCGGGACACCACTTTGACGTGGCTTTCTTT
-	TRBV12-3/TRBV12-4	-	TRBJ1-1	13	CASSLGWNTEAFF	TGTGCCAGCAGCTTGGGCTGGAACACTGAAGCTTTCTTT
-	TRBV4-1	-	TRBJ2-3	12	CASSQEGDTQYF	TGCGCCAGCAGCCAAGAAGGAGATACGCAGTATTTT
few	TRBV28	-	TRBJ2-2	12	CASSFLNRELFF	TGTGCCAGCAGTTTCTTAAACAGGGAGCTGTTTTTT
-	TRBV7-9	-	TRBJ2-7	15	CASSFVGDPSYEQYF	TGTGCCAGCAGCTTTGTGGGCGATCCTTCCTACGAGCAGTACTTC
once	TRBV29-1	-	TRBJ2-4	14	CSAEQGLAKNIQYF	TGCAGCGCGGAACAGGGATTAGCCAAAAACATTCAGTACTTC
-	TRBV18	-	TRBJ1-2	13	CASSPQTDGGYTF	TGTGCCAGCTCACCACAAACGGACGGAGGCTACACCTTC
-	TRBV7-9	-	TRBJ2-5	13	CASSLELGETQYF	TGTGCCAGCAGCTTAGAACTAGGGGAGACCCAGTACTTC
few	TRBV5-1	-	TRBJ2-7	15	CASNPGGTLSYEQYF	TGCGCCAGCAATCCTGGAGGGACACTTTCCTACGAGCAGTACTTC
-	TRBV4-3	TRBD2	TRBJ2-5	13	CASSPLERGAQYF	TGCGCCAGCAGCCCGCTAGAGCGGGGGGCCCAGTACTTC